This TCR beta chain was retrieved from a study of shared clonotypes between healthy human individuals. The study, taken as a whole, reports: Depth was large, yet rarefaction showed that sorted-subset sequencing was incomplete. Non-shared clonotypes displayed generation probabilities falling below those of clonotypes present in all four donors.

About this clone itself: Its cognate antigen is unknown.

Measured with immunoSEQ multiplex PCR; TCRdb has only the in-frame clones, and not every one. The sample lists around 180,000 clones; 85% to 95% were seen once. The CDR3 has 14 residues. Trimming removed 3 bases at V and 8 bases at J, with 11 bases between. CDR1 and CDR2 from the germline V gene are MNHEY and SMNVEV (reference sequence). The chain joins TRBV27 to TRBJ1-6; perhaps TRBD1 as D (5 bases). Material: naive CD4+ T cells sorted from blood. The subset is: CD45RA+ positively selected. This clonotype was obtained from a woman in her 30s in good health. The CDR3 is CASSFGGGDSPLHF. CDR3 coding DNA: TGTGCCAGCAGTTTCGGGGGTGGGGATTCACCCCTCCACTTT.